Below, one T cell receptor beta chain is given with its context. Produced via immunoSEQ multiplex PCR; TCRdb's table is partial and in-frame only. There are 230,000 or so clones in the sample; roughly 94% occur only once, and roughly 1.6% lies in the top ten. The sample belongs to a study of control samples from healthy donors and cancer patients. Per the germline V gene, CDR1 is SGHRS and CDR2 is YFSETQ. The CDR3 extends over 15 amino acids. Trimming took off 0 bases at V and 5 bases at J, with 11 bases between the two ends. This sequence was found in a man over 45 in good health. V gene TRBV5-1 combines with J gene TRBJ1-4; unclear D gene. The sample was blood. The CDR3 DNA sequence: TGCGCCAGCAGCTTGGTTGGCATGACCAATGAAAAACTGTTTTTT. Amino acids: CASSLVGMTNEKLFF.